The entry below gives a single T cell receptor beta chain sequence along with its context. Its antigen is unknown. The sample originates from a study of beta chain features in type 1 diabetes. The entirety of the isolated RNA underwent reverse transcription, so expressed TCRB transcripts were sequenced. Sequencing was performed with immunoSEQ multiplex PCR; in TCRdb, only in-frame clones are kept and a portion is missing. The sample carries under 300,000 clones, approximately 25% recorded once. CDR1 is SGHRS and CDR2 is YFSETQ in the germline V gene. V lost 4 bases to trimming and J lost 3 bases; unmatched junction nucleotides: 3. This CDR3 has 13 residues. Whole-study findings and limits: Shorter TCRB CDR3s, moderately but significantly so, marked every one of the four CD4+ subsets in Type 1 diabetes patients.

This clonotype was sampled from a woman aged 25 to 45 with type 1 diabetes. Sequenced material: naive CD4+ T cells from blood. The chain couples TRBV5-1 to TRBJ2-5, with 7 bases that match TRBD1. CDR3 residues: CASSPDREETQYF. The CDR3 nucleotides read TGCGCCAGCAGCCCCGACAGGGAAGAGACCCAGTACTTC. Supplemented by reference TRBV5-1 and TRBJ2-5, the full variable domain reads KAGVTQTPRYLIKTRGQQVTLSCSPISGHRSVSWYQQTPGQGLQFLFEYFSETQRNKGNFPGRFSGRQFSNSRSEMNVSTLELGDSALYLCASSPDREETQYFGPGTRLLVL.